A single TCR beta chain is shown here with its context. Its specificity is unknown. This entry comes from a study of cytomegalovirus exposure and HLA in healthy donors. Study results and caveats: A later analysis showed HLA-associated TCR beta chains outstripping equally common others in clonal expansion.

Amplification used 60 Vbeta primers and 13 Jbeta primers. Clones were read by immunoSEQ multiplex PCR, and TCRdb kept only the in-frame ones, dropping some. The sample includes 25,000 to 35,000 clones. This TCR derives from a woman aged 40 to 50 in good health and CMV-seropositive. Sequencing was done on a sample of PBMCs.

CDR3 residues: CSSASGALRETQYF. The CDR3 coding sequence is TGCAGTTCGGCTAGCGGAGCGTTAAGGGAGACCCAGTACTTC. The rearrangement uses TRBV29-1 and TRBJ2-5, with TRBD2 matching 7 bases. The CDR3 runs 14 residues. Germline assignment: CDR1 SQVTM and CDR2 ANQGSEA.